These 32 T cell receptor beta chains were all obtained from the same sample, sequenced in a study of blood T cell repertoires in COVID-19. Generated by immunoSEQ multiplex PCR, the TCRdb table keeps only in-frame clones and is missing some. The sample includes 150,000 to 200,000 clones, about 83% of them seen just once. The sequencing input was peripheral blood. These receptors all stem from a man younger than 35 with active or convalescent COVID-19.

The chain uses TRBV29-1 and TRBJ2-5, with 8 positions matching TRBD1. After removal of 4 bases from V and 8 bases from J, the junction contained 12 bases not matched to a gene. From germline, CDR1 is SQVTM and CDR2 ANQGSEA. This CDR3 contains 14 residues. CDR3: CSVVGQGARGTQYF. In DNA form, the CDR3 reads TGCAGCGTTGTAGGGCAGGGGGCGCGGGGTACCCAGTACTTC.

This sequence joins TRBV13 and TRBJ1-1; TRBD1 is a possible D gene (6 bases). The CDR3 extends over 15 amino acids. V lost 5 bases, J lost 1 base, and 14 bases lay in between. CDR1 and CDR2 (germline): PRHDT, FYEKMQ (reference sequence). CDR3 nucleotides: TGTGCCAGCAGCGAACCCCGGACAGCGAACACTGAAGCTTTCTTT. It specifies CASSEPRTANTEAFF.

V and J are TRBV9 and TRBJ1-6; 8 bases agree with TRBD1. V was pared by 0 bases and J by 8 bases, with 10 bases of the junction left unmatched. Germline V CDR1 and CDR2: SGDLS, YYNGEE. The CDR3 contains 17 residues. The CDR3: CASSVGVGGQGDSPLHF. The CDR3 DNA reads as TGTGCCAGCAGCGTAGGAGTTGGTGGACAGGGAGATTCACCCCTCCACTTT.

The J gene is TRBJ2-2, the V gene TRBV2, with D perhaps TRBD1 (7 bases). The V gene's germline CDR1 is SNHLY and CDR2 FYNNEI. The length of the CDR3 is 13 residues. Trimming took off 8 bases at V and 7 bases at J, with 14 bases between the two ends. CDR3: CASRGTVNGELFF. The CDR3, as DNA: TGTGCCAGCCGCGGGACAGTGAACGGGGAGCTGTTTTTT.

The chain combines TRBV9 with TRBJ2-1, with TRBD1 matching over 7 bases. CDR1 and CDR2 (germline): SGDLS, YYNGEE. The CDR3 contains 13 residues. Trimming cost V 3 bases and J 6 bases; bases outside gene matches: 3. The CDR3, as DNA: TGTGCCAGCAGCGGCCAGGGGGTCAATGAGCAGTTCTTC. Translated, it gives CASSGQGVNEQFF.

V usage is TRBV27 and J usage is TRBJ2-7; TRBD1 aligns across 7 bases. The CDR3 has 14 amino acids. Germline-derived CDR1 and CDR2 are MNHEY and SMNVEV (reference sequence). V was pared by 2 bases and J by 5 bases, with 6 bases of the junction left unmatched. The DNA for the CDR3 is TGTGCCAGCAGTTTAATCAAGGGGGCTGACGAGCAGTACTTC. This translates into CASSLIKGADEQYF.

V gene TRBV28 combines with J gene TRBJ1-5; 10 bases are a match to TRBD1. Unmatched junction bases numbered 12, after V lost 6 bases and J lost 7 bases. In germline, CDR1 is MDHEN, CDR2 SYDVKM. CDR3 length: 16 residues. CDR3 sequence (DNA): TGTGCCAGCAGCGAAGTTAGACAGGGGGCCGGCCAGCCCCAGCATTTT. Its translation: CASSEVRQGAGQPQHF. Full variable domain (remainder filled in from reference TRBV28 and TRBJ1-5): DVKVTQSSRYLVKRTGEKVFLECVQDMDHENMFWYRQDPGLGLRLIYFSYDVKMKEKGDIPEGYSVSREKKERFSLILESASTNQTSMYLCASSEVRQGAGQPQHFGDGTRLSIL.

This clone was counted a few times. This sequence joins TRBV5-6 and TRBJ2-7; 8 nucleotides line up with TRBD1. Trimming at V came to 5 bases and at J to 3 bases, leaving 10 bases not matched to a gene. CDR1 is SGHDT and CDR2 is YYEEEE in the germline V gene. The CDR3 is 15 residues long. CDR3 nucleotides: TGTGCCAGCAGGAAGAGACAGGGGATCGGCTACGAGCAGTACGTC. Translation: CASRKRQGIGYEQYV.

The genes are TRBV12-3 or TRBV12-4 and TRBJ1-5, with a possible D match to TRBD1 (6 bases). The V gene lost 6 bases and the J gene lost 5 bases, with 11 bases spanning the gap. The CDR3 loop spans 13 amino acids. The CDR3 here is CASSQGKDQPQHF. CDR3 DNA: TGTGCCAGCAGCCAGGGGAAAGATCAGCCCCAGCATTTT.

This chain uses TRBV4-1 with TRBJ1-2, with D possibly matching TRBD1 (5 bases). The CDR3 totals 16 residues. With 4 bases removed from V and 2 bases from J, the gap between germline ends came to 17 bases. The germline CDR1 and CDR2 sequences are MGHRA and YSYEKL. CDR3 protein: CASSPPGGRANYGYTF. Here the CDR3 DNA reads TGCGCCAGCAGCCCTCCTGGCGGCAGGGCAAACTATGGCTACACCTTC.

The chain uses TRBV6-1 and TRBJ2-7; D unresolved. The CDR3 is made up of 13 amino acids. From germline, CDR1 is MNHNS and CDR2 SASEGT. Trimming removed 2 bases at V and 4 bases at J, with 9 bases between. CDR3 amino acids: CASSEYPRYEQYV. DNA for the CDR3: TGTGCCAGCAGTGAATACCCACGGTACGAGCAGTACGTC.

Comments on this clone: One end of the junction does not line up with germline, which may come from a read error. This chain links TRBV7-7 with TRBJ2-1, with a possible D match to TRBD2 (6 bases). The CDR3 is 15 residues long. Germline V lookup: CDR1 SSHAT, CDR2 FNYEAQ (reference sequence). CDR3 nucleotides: TGTGCTAGCAGCTTCGGAGGGGAAGGCTACAATGAGCAGTTCTTC. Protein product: CASSFGGEGYNEQFF.

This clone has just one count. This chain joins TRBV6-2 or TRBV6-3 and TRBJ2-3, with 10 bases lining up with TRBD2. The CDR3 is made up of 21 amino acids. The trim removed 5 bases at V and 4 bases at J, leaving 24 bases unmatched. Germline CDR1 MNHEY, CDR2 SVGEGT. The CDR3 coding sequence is TGTGCCAGCAGTCAACATTCCGGACGAGCGGGAGGGACCCGGGACGCAGATACGCAGTATTTT. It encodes CASSQHSGRAGGTRDADTQYF.

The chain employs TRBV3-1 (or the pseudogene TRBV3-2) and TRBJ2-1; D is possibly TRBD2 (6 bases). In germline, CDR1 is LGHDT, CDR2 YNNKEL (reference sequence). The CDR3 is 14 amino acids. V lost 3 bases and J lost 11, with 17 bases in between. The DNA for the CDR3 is TGTGCCAGCAGCCATCTAAGCCCACGGGAGCAGCAGTTCTTC. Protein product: CASSHLSPREQQFF.

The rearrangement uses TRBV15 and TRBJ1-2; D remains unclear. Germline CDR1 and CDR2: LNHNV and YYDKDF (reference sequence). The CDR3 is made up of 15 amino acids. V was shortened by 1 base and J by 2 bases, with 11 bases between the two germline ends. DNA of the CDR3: TGTGCCACCAGCAGAGCGAATTACGAGAACTATGGCTACACCTTC. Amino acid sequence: CATSRANYENYGYTF. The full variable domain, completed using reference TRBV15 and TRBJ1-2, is DAMVIQNPRYQVTQFGKPVTLSCSQTLNHNVMYWYQQKSSQAPKLLFHYYDKDFNNEADTPDNFQSRRPNTSFCFLDIRSPGLGDTAMYLCATSRANYENYGYTFGSGTRLTVV.

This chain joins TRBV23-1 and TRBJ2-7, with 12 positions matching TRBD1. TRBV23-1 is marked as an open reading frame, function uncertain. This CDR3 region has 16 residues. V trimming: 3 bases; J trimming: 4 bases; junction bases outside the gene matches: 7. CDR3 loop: CASSHPRDRGLYEQYV. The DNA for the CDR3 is TGCGCCAGCAGTCACCCTCGGGACAGGGGGCTTTACGAGCAGTACGTC.

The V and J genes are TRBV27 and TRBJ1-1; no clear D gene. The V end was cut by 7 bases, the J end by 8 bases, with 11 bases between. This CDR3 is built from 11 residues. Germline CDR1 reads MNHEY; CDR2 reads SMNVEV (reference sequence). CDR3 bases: TGTGCCAGCACCGGGTTGAGAGAAGCTTTCTTT. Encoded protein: CASTGLREAFF.

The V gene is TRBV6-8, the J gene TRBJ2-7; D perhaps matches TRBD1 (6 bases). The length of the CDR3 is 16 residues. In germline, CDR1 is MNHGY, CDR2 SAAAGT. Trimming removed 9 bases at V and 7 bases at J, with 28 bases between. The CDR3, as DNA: TGTGCCAGAGGCAGGGGTTTCCCCAGGAGAAGGGGTGAGCAGTACGTC. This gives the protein CARGRGFPRRRGEQYV.

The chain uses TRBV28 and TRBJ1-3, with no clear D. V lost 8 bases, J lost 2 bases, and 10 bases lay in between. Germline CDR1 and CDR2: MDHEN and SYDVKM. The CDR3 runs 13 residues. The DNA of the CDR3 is TGTGCCAGCCTACAGTCCCCTGGAAACACCATATATTTT. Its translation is CASLQSPGNTIYF.

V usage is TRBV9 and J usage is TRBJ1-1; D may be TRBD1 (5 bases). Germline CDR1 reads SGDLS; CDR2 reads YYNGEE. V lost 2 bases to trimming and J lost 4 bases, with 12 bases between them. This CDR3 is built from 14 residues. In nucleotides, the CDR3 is TGTGCCAGCAGCGTCAGACAGATCATCACTGAAGCTTTCTTT. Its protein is CASSVRQIITEAFF.

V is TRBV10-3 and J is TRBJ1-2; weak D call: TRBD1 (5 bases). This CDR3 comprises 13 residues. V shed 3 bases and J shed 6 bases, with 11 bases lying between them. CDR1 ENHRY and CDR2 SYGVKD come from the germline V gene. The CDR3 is CAISDGREDGYTF. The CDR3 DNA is TGTGCCATCAGTGACGGCAGGGAAGATGGCTACACCTTC.

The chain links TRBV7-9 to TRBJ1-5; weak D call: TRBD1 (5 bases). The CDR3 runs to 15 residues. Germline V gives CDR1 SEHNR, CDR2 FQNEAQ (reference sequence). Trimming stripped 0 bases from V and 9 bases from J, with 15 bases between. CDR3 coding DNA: TGTGCCAGCAGCTTAGCTGACACAGGTATCGGGCCCCAGCATTTT. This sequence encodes CASSLADTGIGPQHF.

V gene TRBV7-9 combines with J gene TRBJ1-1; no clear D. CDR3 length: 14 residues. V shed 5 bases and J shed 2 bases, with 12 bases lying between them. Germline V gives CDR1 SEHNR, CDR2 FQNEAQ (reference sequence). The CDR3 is CASSAPGENTEAFF. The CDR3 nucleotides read TGTGCCAGCAGCGCCCCGGGAGAAAACACTGAAGCTTTCTTT.

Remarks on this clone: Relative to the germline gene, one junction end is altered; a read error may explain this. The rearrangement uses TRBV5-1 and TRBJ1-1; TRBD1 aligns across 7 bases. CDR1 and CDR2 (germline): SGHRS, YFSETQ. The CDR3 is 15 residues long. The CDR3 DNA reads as TGCGCCAGCAGCTTGGCCCTGACAGGGAACGCTGAAGCTTTCTTT. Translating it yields CASSLALTGNAEAFF. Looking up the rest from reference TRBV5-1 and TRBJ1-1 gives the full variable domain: KAGVTQTPRYLIKTRGQQVTLSCSPISGHRSVSWYQQTPGQGLQFLFEYFSETQRNKGNFPGRFSGRQFSNSRSEMNVSTLELGDSALYLCASSLALTGNAEAFFGQGTRLTVV.

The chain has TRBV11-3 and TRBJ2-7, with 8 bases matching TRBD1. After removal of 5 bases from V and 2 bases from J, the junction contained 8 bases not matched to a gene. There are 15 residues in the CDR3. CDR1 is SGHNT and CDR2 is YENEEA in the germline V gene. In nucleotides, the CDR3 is TGTGCCAGCAGCCTTAACCTGGACAGGGCCTACGAGCAGTACTTC. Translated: CASSLNLDRAYEQYF.

The CDR3 bases are TGTGCCAGCGGTGGCGGGGCTGGCTACACCTTC. Translating gives CASGGGAGYTF. The chain links TRBV28 to TRBJ1-2, with D possibly matching TRBD1 (5 bases). CDR1 MDHEN and CDR2 SYDVKM come from the germline V gene. Trimming removed 8 bases at V and 7 bases at J, with 11 bases between. The CDR3 consists of 11 residues.

DNA of the CDR3: TGTGCCAGCAGCCGAGAGACTAGCGGGAGTTTAAGCGGAGAGACCCAGTACTTC. This gives the protein CASSRETSGSLSGETQYF. V and J are TRBV5-4 and TRBJ2-5, with 12 bases aligning to TRBD2. CDR3 length equals 18 residues. The V gene end was trimmed by 4 bases and the J gene end by 4 bases; junction bases not matched to a gene: 14. Germline loops: CDR1 SGHNT, CDR2 YYREEE (reference sequence).

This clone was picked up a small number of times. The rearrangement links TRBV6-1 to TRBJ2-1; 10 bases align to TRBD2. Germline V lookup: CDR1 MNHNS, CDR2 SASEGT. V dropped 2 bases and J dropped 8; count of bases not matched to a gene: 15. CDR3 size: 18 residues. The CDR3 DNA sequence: TGTGCCAGCAGTGAAATATTGGCTAGCGGGAGTAGTTGGTATGAGCAGTTCTTC. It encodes CASSEILASGSSWYEQFF.

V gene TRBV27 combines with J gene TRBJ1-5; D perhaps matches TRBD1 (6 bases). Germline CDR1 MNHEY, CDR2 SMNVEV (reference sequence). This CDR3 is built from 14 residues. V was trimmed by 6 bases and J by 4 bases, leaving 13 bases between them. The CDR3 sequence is CASRTWGRNQPQHF. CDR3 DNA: TGTGCCAGCAGAACCTGGGGGCGGAATCAGCCCCAGCATTTT.

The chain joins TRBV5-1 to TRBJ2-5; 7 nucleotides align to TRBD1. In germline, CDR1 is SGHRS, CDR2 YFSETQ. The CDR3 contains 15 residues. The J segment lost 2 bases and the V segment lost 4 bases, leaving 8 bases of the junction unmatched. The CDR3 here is CASSVGAGGQETQYF. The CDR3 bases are TGCGCCAGCAGCGTAGGTGCAGGGGGTCAAGAGACCCAGTACTTC.

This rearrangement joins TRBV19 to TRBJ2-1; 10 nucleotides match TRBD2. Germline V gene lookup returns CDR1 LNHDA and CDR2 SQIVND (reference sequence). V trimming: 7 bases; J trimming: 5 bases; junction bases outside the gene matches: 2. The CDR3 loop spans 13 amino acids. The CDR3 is CASTSGSHNEQFF. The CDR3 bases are TGTGCCAGTACTAGCGGGAGTCACAATGAGCAGTTCTTC. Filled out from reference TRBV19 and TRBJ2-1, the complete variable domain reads DGGITQSPKYLFRKEGQNVTLSCEQNLNHDAMYWYRQDPGQGLRLIYYSQIVNDFQKGDIAEGYSVSREKKESFPLTVTSAQKNPTAFYLCASTSGSHNEQFFGPGTRLTVL.

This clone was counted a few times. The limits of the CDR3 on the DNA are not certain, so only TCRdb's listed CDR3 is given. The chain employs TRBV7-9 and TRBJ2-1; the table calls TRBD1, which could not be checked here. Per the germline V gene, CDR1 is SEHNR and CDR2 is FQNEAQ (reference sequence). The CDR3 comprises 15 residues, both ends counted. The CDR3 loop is CASSSSTGWDNEQFF.